Following are 30 T cell receptor beta chains from one sample sequenced in a study of blood T cell repertoires in COVID-19. Generated by immunoSEQ multiplex PCR, the TCRdb table keeps only in-frame clones and is missing some. The data contain approximately 200,000 clones, approximately 81% of them singletons. The sample taken for sequencing was peripheral blood. The receptors were sampled from a woman of 80 years or more with acute or convalescent COVID-19.

This chain joins TRBV11-1 and TRBJ2-5; maybe TRBD1 (6 bases). Germline CDR1 is SGHAT and CDR2 is FQDESV (reference sequence). The V and J ends lost 0 bases and 3 bases respectively, with 11 bases between them. The CDR3 extends over 15 amino acids. The CDR3 coding sequence is TGTGCCAGCAGCTTAGCGGGGTACAGGGAAGAGACCCAGTACTTC. This encodes CASSLAGYREETQYF.

The gene calls are TRBV28 and TRBJ2-1; D perhaps matches TRBD1 (6 bases). This CDR3 is built from 19 residues. Germline V gives CDR1 MDHEN, CDR2 SYDVKM. Deletions cut 6 bases from V and 5 bases from J, with 29 bases between. The CDR3 nucleotides read TGTGCCAGCAGGCTGGGACAACTTAGCCCTAACCCAGGGAACAATGAGCAGTTCTTC. This codes for CASRLGQLSPNPGNNEQFF.

The chain is built from TRBV21-1 and TRBJ1-1; no check of the table's D call, TRBD1, against the DNA was made. TRBV21-1 corresponds to a pseudogene. This CDR3 has 16 residues. The CDR3 nucleotides are TGTGCCAGCAGCGTTCGGGACAGGGGGCTGGATACTGAAGCTTTCTTT. Its protein product is CASSVRDRGLDTEAFF.

The chain has TRBV12-2 and TRBJ1-4; TRBD1 is the table's D call, not checked against the DNA. TRBV12-2 constitutes a pseudogene. This CDR3 is built from 18 residues. The CDR3 loop is CASRLADRLQVVGEKLFF. The CDR3 coding sequence is TGTGCAAGTCGCTTAGCCGATCGTCTACAGGTCGTAGGTGAAAAACTGTTTTTT.

This chain links TRBV3-1 (or the pseudogene TRBV3-2) with TRBJ1-5; TRBD1 agrees at 8 bases. The trim removed 4 bases at V and 6 bases at J, leaving 8 bases unmatched. The CDR3 has 15 residues. Looked up from germline, CDR1 is LGHDT and CDR2 is YNNKEL (reference sequence). The CDR3 region is CASSPGQGLGQPQHF. Written as DNA, the CDR3 is TGTGCCAGCAGCCCCGGACAGGGTTTGGGTCAGCCCCAGCATTTT.

The rearrangement joins TRBV7-2 to TRBJ1-6; the match to TRBD1 covers 7 bases. This CDR3 is 16 amino acids long. Germline V gene data show CDR1 as SGHTA and CDR2 as FQGNSA. V lost 5 bases, J lost 6 bases, and 10 bases stayed unmatched. The DNA for the CDR3 is TGTGCCAGCAGCCCTAACTGGACAGGCACTAATTCACCCCTCCACTTT. It yields the protein CASSPNWTGTNSPLHF.

This rearrangement joins TRBV7-6 to TRBJ2-1; TRBD1 agrees at 8 bases. The V segment lost 5 bases and the J segment 0 bases; nucleotides outside the gene matches: 9. CDR1 is SGHVS, CDR2 FNYEAQ, per germline. This CDR3 region has 17 residues. Here the CDR3 DNA reads TGTGCCAGCAGCCACCGACAGGGGACGAGCTCCTACAATGAGCAGTTCTTC. This sequence encodes CASSHRQGTSSYNEQFF.

The rearrangement joins TRBV19 to TRBJ1-5, with D possibly being TRBD1 (6 bases). This CDR3 comprises 17 residues. V was trimmed by 0 bases and J by 7 bases, leaving 19 bases between them. Germline V lookup: CDR1 LNHDA, CDR2 SQIVND (reference sequence). In nucleotides, the CDR3 is TGTGCCAGTAGTATAGAGCAGGGGACCTATCGAGGGCAGCCCCAGCATTTT. Translation: CASSIEQGTYRGQPQHF.

The J gene is TRBJ2-3, the V gene TRBV3-1 (or the pseudogene TRBV3-2); TRBD2 agrees at 7 bases. The CDR3 has 14 residues. With V trimmed by 5 bases and J by 4 bases, 6 bases remained unmatched. Germline V gene lookup returns CDR1 LGHDT and CDR2 YNNKEL (reference sequence). CDR3 amino acids: CASSFGGGSDTQYF. The CDR3 nucleotides read TGTGCCAGCAGCTTTGGGGGGGGGTCAGATACGCAGTATTTT.

The V gene is TRBV7-2, the J gene TRBJ1-2; no definite D call. Germline CDR1 and CDR2: SGHTA and FQGNSA. Trimming took off 1 base at V and 5 bases at J, with 17 bases between the two ends. This CDR3 has 16 amino acids. CDR3 loop: CASSLDQWNEVYGYTF. The CDR3 nucleotides read TGTGCCAGCAGCTTAGATCAATGGAACGAGGTGTATGGCTACACCTTC.

This clone was recorded once. The chain has TRBV28 and TRBJ1-2; TRBD1 is a possible D gene (6 bases). Looked up from germline, CDR1 is MDHEN and CDR2 is SYDVKM. The CDR3 loop spans 15 amino acids. The V gene lost 7 bases and the J gene lost 8 bases, with 23 bases spanning the gap. CDR3 in DNA: TGTGCCAGCACTACTACGCCAGGGCCGGGGGGCGGCTACACCTTC. This translates into CASTTTPGPGGGYTF.

The count of this clone is one. The chain carries TRBV11-2 and TRBJ2-3; 10 bases line up with TRBD2. CDR1 is SGHAT, CDR2 FQNNGV, per germline. The CDR3 consists of 15 residues. The J segment lost 6 bases and the V segment lost 5 bases, leaving 8 bases of the junction unmatched. CDR3 sequence reads: CASSPPGLAIDTQYF. Written as DNA, the CDR3 is TGTGCCAGCAGCCCGCCGGGACTAGCGATCGATACGCAGTATTTT.

The V gene is TRBV30, the J gene TRBJ1-1, with D tentatively TRBD1 (5 bases). The CDR3 is made up of 12 amino acids. The V and J ends lost 2 bases and 7 bases respectively, with 11 bases between them. From germline, CDR1 is GTSNPN and CDR2 SVGIG (reference sequence). The CDR3 reads CAWSSQGIEAFF. Written as DNA, the CDR3 is TGTGCCTGGAGTTCTCAGGGAATTGAAGCTTTCTTT.

The CDR3 here is CASSLQSNTIYF. The CDR3 DNA follows: TGTGCCAGCAGCTTGCAGTCCAACACCATATATTTT. The gene calls are TRBV5-6 and TRBJ1-3; D call uncertain. Per the germline V gene, CDR1 is SGHDT and CDR2 is YYEEEE. The CDR3 sequence is 12 residues long. V dropped 1 base and J dropped 7 bases, with 6 bases sitting between them.

The chain carries TRBV5-1 and TRBJ2-7; D is ambiguous. CDR3 length: 15 residues. V was pared by 0 bases and J by 7 bases, with 17 bases between. Germline V gene lookup returns CDR1 SGHRS and CDR2 YFSETQ. CDR3 nucleotide sequence: TGCGCCAGCAGCTTGGCCTTGACTGGATCTAGGGAGCAGTACTTC. This sequence encodes CASSLALTGSREQYF.

The rearrangement uses TRBV10-3 and TRBJ2-2, with D unresolved. The CDR3 has 13 amino acids. V was shortened by 10 bases and J by 1 base, with 10 bases between the two germline ends. CDR1 is ENHRY, CDR2 SYGVKD, per germline. CDR3: CATKSGNTGELFF. The CDR3 DNA reads TGTGCCACAAAGTCGGGGAACACCGGGGAGCTGTTTTTT.

The chain employs TRBV4-3 and TRBJ1-1; 7 bases match TRBD1. The germline V gene has CDR1 LGHNA and CDR2 YSLEER. V lost 4 bases and J lost 5; bases outside the gene matches: 7. The CDR3 runs to 14 residues. Here the CDR3 DNA reads TGCGCCAGCAGCCGGACTACAGGGGAGACTGAAGCTTTCTTT. Protein product: CASSRTTGETEAFF.

The chain couples TRBV5-1 to TRBJ1-3; no definite D call. V shed 2 bases and J shed 8 bases, with 20 bases lying between them. Germline CDR1 and CDR2: SGHRS and YFSETQ. The length of the CDR3 is 16 residues. The chain's CDR3 is CASSLEPRKGVDTIYF. The CDR3 region has the DNA TGCGCCAGCAGCTTAGAACCCCGAAAGGGAGTTGACACCATATATTTT.

J is TRBJ1-2 and V is TRBV7-2; D call uncertain. The V end lost 0 bases, the J end lost 4 bases, and 15 bases lay between the germline ends. The CDR3 extends over 16 amino acids. Germline CDR1 and CDR2: SGHTA and FQGNSA. This CDR3 is CASSLAGVLGGYGYTF. The CDR3, as DNA: TGTGCCAGCAGCTTAGCGGGAGTCCTAGGCGGCTATGGCTACACCTTC.

V usage is TRBV10-3 and J usage is TRBJ1-3; 8 bases match TRBD1. V lost 2 bases, J lost 4 bases, and 7 bases stayed unmatched. CDR1 ENHRY and CDR2 SYGVKD come from the germline V gene. The CDR3 sequence is 16 residues long. The CDR3 is CAISEHGQGQGNTIYF. The CDR3 DNA is TGTGCCATCAGTGAGCACGGACAGGGACAAGGAAACACCATATATTTT.

V usage is TRBV2 and J usage is TRBJ2-7, with TRBD1 matching 7 bases. With V trimmed by 7 bases and J by 4 bases, 7 bases remained unmatched. This CDR3 region has 13 residues. Germline CDR1 and CDR2: SNHLY and FYNNEI. The CDR3 sequence is CASKQGVKYEQYF. The CDR3 DNA follows: TGTGCCAGCAAGCAGGGGGTGAAATACGAGCAGTACTTC.

CDR3: CASRRTSGTSYEQYF. CDR3 DNA: TGTGCCAGCAGACGGACTAGCGGGACTTCCTACGAGCAGTACTTC. This chain joins TRBV28 and TRBJ2-7; TRBD2 aligns across 12 bases. V dropped 6 bases and J dropped 1; count of bases not matched to a gene: 4. This CDR3 has 15 amino acids. The V gene's germline CDR1 is MDHEN and CDR2 SYDVKM. Together with reference TRBV28 and TRBJ2-7, the CDR3 gives the full variable domain: DVKVTQSSRYLVKRTGEKVFLECVQDMDHENMFWYRQDPGLGLRLIYFSYDVKMKEKGDIPEGYSVSREKKERFSLILESASTNQTSMYLCASRRTSGTSYEQYFGPGTRLTVT.

This clone was counted a single time. The chain carries TRBV27 and TRBJ2-2, with D unclear. The CDR3 covers 15 residues. Trimming took off 5 bases at V and 1 base at J, with 11 bases between the two ends. Germline V gives CDR1 MNHEY, CDR2 SMNVEV (reference sequence). DNA of the CDR3: TGTGCCAGCAGTCCGAGGCGTGTGAACACCGGGGAGCTGTTTTTT. It yields the protein CASSPRRVNTGELFF.

V gene TRBV6-6 combines with J gene TRBJ1-5; 10 nucleotides agree with TRBD1. Germline V gene data show CDR1 as MNHNY and CDR2 as SVGAGI (reference sequence). Trimming removed 2 bases from V and 4 bases from J; junction bases left unmatched: 2. CDR3 length: 15 residues. The CDR3 region has the DNA TGTGCCAGCAGTTACGTGGGACAGGGGAATCAGCCCCAGCATTTT. This codes for CASSYVGQGNQPQHF.

The chain is built from TRBV10-1 and TRBJ2-1, with 8 bases aligning to TRBD2. Germline CDR1 WNHNN, CDR2 SYGVQD (reference sequence). The CDR3 consists of 18 residues. Trimming cost V 0 bases and J 3 bases; bases outside gene matches: 10. CDR3 residues: CASSESGLLAESYNEQFF. In DNA form, the CDR3 reads TGCGCCAGCAGTGAGTCTGGATTACTAGCGGAGAGCTACAATGAGCAGTTCTTC.

The rearrangement joins TRBV30 to TRBJ1-6, with D hard to call. The CDR3 is 12 residues long. V was trimmed by 5 bases and J by 6 bases, leaving 8 bases between them. The germline V gene has CDR1 GTSNPN and CDR2 SVGIG (reference sequence). The CDR3 loop reads CAWSTGNSPLHF. In nucleotides, the CDR3 is TGTGCCTGGTCCACCGGTAATTCACCCCTCCACTTT.

This sequence joins TRBV19 and TRBJ1-1, with D possibly TRBD1 on 5 matching bases. The V end was cut by 7 bases, the J end by 3 bases, with 12 bases between. The CDR3 loop spans 13 amino acids. Germline V gives CDR1 LNHDA, CDR2 SQIVND (reference sequence). CDR3 DNA sequence: TGTGCCAGTAAACGACAGATTGACACTGAAGCTTTCTTT. Its translation: CASKRQIDTEAFF.

V and J are TRBV9 and TRBJ1-6; D may be TRBD1 (6 bases). V was cut by 0 bases and J by 8 bases, with 12 bases left in between. The CDR3 has 15 residues. Germline V gene sequence: CDR1 SGDLS, CDR2 YYNGEE. The CDR3 DNA reads TGTGCCAGCAGCGTAGCTCAGGGGCCGGATTCACCCCTCCACTTT. This encodes CASSVAQGPDSPLHF.

The V call is TRBV29-1, the J call TRBJ1-1; 9 nucleotides line up with TRBD1. CDR1 and CDR2 (germline): SQVTM, ANQGSEA. V lost 6 bases and J lost 6; bases outside the gene matches: 8. The CDR3 runs to 13 residues. The CDR3 spells CSVRTGVTAEAFF. CDR3 nucleotide sequence: TGCAGCGTCAGGACAGGGGTCACGGCTGAAGCTTTCTTT.

The chain joins TRBV7-8 to TRBJ2-7; D perhaps matches TRBD2 (6 bases). CDR3 length equals 15 residues. The germline V gene encodes CDR1 SGHVS and CDR2 FQNEAQ. With 0 bases removed from V and 2 bases from J, the gap between germline ends came to 11 bases. CDR3 sequence (DNA): TGTGCCAGCAGCTTAGCTGACAGCGGGCCCTACGAGCAGTACTTC. The encoded protein is CASSLADSGPYEQYF.